These 29 T cell receptor beta chains were all obtained from the same sample, sequenced in a study of blood T cell repertoires in COVID-19. Clones were sequenced by immunoSEQ multiplex PCR, and TCRdb holds only the in-frame ones, with some missing. The sample has 170,000 or so clones, about 79% seen once. Material for sequencing was peripheral blood. Receptor source: a woman aged 70 to 79 with acute or convalescent COVID-19.

The chain links TRBV19 to TRBJ1-6, with 8 positions matching TRBD1. CDR3 length: 12 residues. V was pared by 8 bases and J by 7 bases, with 1 base of the junction left unmatched. Germline V lookup: CDR1 LNHDA, CDR2 SQIVND (reference sequence). The CDR3 DNA is TGTGCCAGTGGACAGGGAAATTCACCCCTCCACTTT. Residues: CASGQGNSPLHF.

This chain joins TRBV5-4 and TRBJ2-7; 10 bases are a match to TRBD1. CDR1 SGHNT and CDR2 YYREEE come from the germline V gene (reference sequence). V gave up 0 bases and J gave up 7 bases; unmatched junction bases: 7. This CDR3 is 15 amino acids long. The DNA for the CDR3 is TGTGCCAGCAGCTTGGGGGACAGGGGAGTGAGGGAGCAGTACTTC. It is translated as CASSLGDRGVREQYF. Filled out from reference TRBV5-4 and TRBJ2-7, the complete variable domain reads ETGVTQSPTHLIKTRGQQVTLRCSSQSGHNTVSWYQQALGQGPQFIFQYYREEENGRGNFPPRFSGLQFPNYSSELNVNALELDDSALYLCASSLGDRGVREQYFGPGTRLTVT.

V gene TRBV5-1 combines with J gene TRBJ1-1; 8 bases match TRBD1. Germline-derived CDR1 and CDR2 are SGHRS and YFSETQ. The CDR3 spans 16 residues. The V and J ends lost 4 bases and 4 bases, in that order; junction bases with no gene match: 12. The CDR3 coding sequence is TGCGCCAGCAGCCTCGGGACAGGCGATTTCGTCACTGAAGCTTTCTTT. Protein sequence: CASSLGTGDFVTEAFF.

The chain uses TRBV27 and TRBJ2-6; 9 bases map to TRBD1. The V and J ends lost 6 bases and 1 base, in that order; junction bases with no gene match: 7. This CDR3 contains 17 residues. Germline CDR1 and CDR2: MNHEY and SMNVEV (reference sequence). This CDR3 is CASSSAGTGSGANVLTF. CDR3 in DNA: TGTGCCAGCAGCAGTGCCGGGACAGGGTCTGGGGCCAACGTCCTGACTTTC.

This sequence joins TRBV6-1 and TRBJ1-1, with 8 positions matching TRBD1. Unmatched junction bases numbered 7, after V lost 6 bases and J lost 4 bases. The CDR3 spans 14 residues. In germline, CDR1 is MNHNS, CDR2 SASEGT. The CDR3 loop reads CASSPGGEITEAFF. CDR3 DNA: TGTGCCAGCAGCCCAGGGGGCGAGATCACTGAAGCTTTCTTT.

This rearrangement joins TRBV19 to TRBJ2-1; 13 bases fit TRBD2. Per the germline V gene, CDR1 is LNHDA and CDR2 is SQIVND (reference sequence). V lost 7 bases to trimming and J lost 9 bases; unmatched junction nucleotides: 3. CDR3 length: 13 amino acids. CDR3 bases: TGTGCCAGTACCGGGACTAGCGGGATTGAGCAGTTCTTC. It codes for CASTGTSGIEQFF.

The rearrangement uses TRBV9 and TRBJ2-1; 7 nucleotides agree with TRBD1. CDR1 and CDR2 from the germline V gene are SGDLS and YYNGEE. CDR3 length equals 14 residues. V shed 3 bases and J 7 bases; nucleotides not matched to a gene: 7. CDR3: CASSDFKQGNEQFF. The CDR3 nucleotides read TGTGCCAGCAGCGACTTTAAACAGGGGAATGAGCAGTTCTTC.

The CDR3 region is CASRGTGNSYEQYF. As DNA, the CDR3 is TGTGCCAGCAGGGGGACAGGGAATTCCTACGAGCAGTACTTC. The chain joins TRBV3-1 (or the pseudogene TRBV3-2) to TRBJ2-7; 9 nucleotides match TRBD1. Germline assignment: CDR1 LGHDT and CDR2 YNNKEL (reference sequence). The CDR3 consists of 14 residues. J lost 1 base, V lost 6 bases, and 4 bases had no gene match.

The chain uses TRBV15 and TRBJ1-5; D remains ambiguous. The CDR3 totals 16 residues. Germline V gene data show CDR1 as LNHNV and CDR2 as YYDKDF (reference sequence). V was trimmed by 0 bases and J by 2 bases, leaving 11 bases between them. This chain's CDR3 is CATSRDGGSRNQPQHF. For the CDR3, the DNA is TGTGCCACCAGCAGAGATGGTGGCAGTCGCAATCAGCCCCAGCATTTT.

The genes are TRBV30 and TRBJ2-7, with 9 nucleotides matching TRBD2. The CDR3 covers 14 residues. CDR1 GTSNPN and CDR2 SVGIG come from the germline V gene (reference sequence). With 3 bases clipped from V and 5 bases from J, the junction kept 8 bases outside the gene matches. CDR3 sequence: CAWRGTGTSHEQYF. The CDR3, as DNA: TGTGCCTGGAGGGGAACCGGGACTAGCCACGAGCAGTACTTC. The variable domain in full, with the rest retrieved from reference TRBV30 and TRBJ2-7, is SQTIHQWPATLVQPVGSPLSLECTVEGTSNPNLYWYRQAAGRGLQLLFYSVGIGQISSEVPQNLSASRPQDRQFILSSKKLLLSDSGFYLCAWRGTGTSHEQYFGPGTRLTVT.

The chain combines TRBV6-5 with TRBJ2-7, with 12 bases that match TRBD2. Germline CDR1 reads MNHEY; CDR2 reads SVGAGI. The trim removed 6 bases at V and 0 bases at J, leaving 3 bases unmatched. The CDR3 extends over 15 amino acids. The CDR3 sequence is CASRETSGSSYEQYF. CDR3 DNA sequence: TGTGCCAGCAGAGAGACTAGCGGGAGCTCCTACGAGCAGTACTTC.

This clone appeared once. This chain joins TRBV7-9 and TRBJ2-3; D gene uncertain. Trimming took off 4 bases at V and 2 bases at J, with 7 bases between the two ends. Germline CDR1 SEHNR, CDR2 FQNEAQ (reference sequence). The CDR3 is 13 residues long. CDR3: CASSSLFTDTQYF. CDR3 sequence (DNA): TGTGCCAGCAGCTCTCTATTCACAGATACGCAGTATTTT.

This clone showed up just a few times. The chain employs TRBV7-3 and TRBJ2-5, with 7 bases aligning to TRBD2. Germline V gene data show CDR1 as SGHTA and CDR2 as FQGTGA. V lost 6 bases to trimming and J lost 7 bases; unmatched junction nucleotides: 5. The CDR3 is made up of 12 amino acids. The CDR3 spells CASSQPGGTQYF. The CDR3 nucleotides read TGTGCCAGCAGTCAACCGGGGGGGACCCAGTACTTC.

This clone was observed a few times. The chain couples TRBV7-9 to TRBJ2-6; unclear D gene. The CDR3 runs to 17 residues. Germline V gene lookup returns CDR1 SEHNR and CDR2 FQNEAQ (reference sequence). Between the trimmed V and J ends, which lost 5 bases and 0 bases, there was a span of 14 bases. The CDR3 region is CASSENYVVSGANVLTF. In DNA form, the CDR3 reads TGTGCCAGCAGCGAAAACTACGTGGTCTCTGGGGCCAACGTCCTGACTTTC.

This clone was seen just once. This rearrangement joins TRBV5-1 to TRBJ1-3, with TRBD1 matching over 10 bases. The CDR3 consists of 16 residues. The trim removed 0 bases at V and 2 bases at J, leaving 2 bases unmatched. Germline lookup yields CDR1 SGHRS and CDR2 YFSETQ. CDR3 protein: CASSLGDRGAGNTIYF. CDR3 nucleotides: TGCGCCAGCAGCTTGGGGGACAGGGGCGCTGGAAACACCATATATTTT.

The CDR3 nucleotides read TGTGCCAGTAGTAGGGGACAGGGGGCCTACTACGAGCAGTACTTC. Translating gives CASSRGQGAYYEQYF. The chain combines TRBV19 with TRBJ2-7, with 12 bases matching TRBD1. V was clipped by 4 bases and J by 3 bases; unmatched bases: 4. Germline V gene lookup returns CDR1 LNHDA and CDR2 SQIVND (reference sequence). The CDR3 has 15 residues.

This rearrangement joins TRBV7-6 to TRBJ2-1; TRBD1 matches 9 bases. This CDR3 has 15 residues. After removal of 5 bases from V and 4 bases from J, the junction contained 6 bases not matched to a gene. Germline CDR1 and CDR2: SGHVS and FNYEAQ. DNA for the CDR3: TGTGCCAGCAGCCAAACAGGGGGCTCGTACAATGAGCAGTTCTTC. It specifies CASSQTGGSYNEQFF.

This clone showed up just a few times. V and J are TRBV7-3 and TRBJ1-6; 7 positions match TRBD1. After removal of 5 bases from V and 5 bases from J, the junction contained 3 bases not matched to a gene. The CDR3 spans 14 residues. Germline V gives CDR1 SGHTA, CDR2 FQGTGA. The CDR3, as DNA: TGTGCCAGCAGCCGGGACAGAAATAATTCACCCCTCCACTTT. Translating gives CASSRDRNNSPLHF. Together with reference TRBV7-3 and TRBJ1-6, the CDR3 gives the full variable domain: GAGVSQTPSNKVTEKGKYVELRCDPISGHTALYWYRQSLGQGPEFLIYFQGTGAADDSGLPNDRFFAVRPEGSVSTLKIQRTERGDSAVYLCASSRDRNNSPLHFGNGTRLTVT.

V gene TRBV6-5 combines with J gene TRBJ2-2, with TRBD2 as a possible D gene (6 bases). V gave up 5 bases and J gave up 8 bases, with 12 bases separating them. This CDR3 comprises 13 residues. Germline V CDR1 and CDR2: MNHEY, SVGAGI. CDR3 bases: TGTGCCAGCAGTATACGACTAGGGGGGGAGCTGTTTTTT. It specifies CASSIRLGGELFF.

CDR3 amino acids: CASSAAGFQGYTF. The CDR3 DNA follows: TGTGCCAGCAGCGCAGCAGGGTTTCAAGGCTACACCTTC. V usage is TRBV9 and J usage is TRBJ1-2; D perhaps matches TRBD1 (5 bases). Deletions cut 3 bases from V and 8 bases from J, with 14 bases between. There are 13 residues in the CDR3. Germline V gives CDR1 SGDLS, CDR2 YYNGEE. Filled out from reference TRBV9 and TRBJ1-2, the complete variable domain reads DSGVTQTPKHLITATGQRVTLRCSPRSGDLSVYWYQQSLDQGLQFLIQYYNGEERAKGNILERFSAQQFPDLHSELNLSSLELGDSALYFCASSAAGFQGYTFGSGTRLTVV.

The CDR3 spells CASRTSGRQLEQYF. CDR3 sequence (DNA): TGCGCCAGCCGGACTAGCGGGCGCCAATTGGAGCAGTACTTC. The chain recombines TRBV10-2 with TRBJ2-7; 11 bases match TRBD2. Germline V gene lookup returns CDR1 WSHSY and CDR2 SAAADI. Losses at the gene ends were 8 bases for V and 7 bases for J; bases not matched to a gene: 10. The CDR3 sequence is 14 residues long.

This clone was recorded only once. The chain has TRBV10-2 and TRBJ1-1; 9 bases map to TRBD1. Germline V gives CDR1 WSHSY, CDR2 SAAADI. J was trimmed by 5 bases and V by 6 bases; bases with no gene match: 10. This CDR3 has 15 amino acids. The CDR3 region has the DNA TGCGCCAGCAGACCAGACAGGGGGAGTACGACTGAAGCTTTCTTT. Translated, it gives CASRPDRGSTTEAFF.

This clone was detected a few times. The genes are TRBV5-6 and TRBJ1-1; tentatively, D is TRBD1 (5 bases). The ends were cut back, 4 bases at V and 4 bases at J, with 14 bases in the middle. CDR1 and CDR2 (germline): SGHDT, YYEEEE. CDR3 length equals 14 residues. The CDR3 coding sequence is TGTGCCAGCAGCGTGAACAGGTTTTTCACTGAAGCTTTCTTT. This sequence encodes CASSVNRFFTEAFF.

The chain employs TRBV10-3 and TRBJ1-2; D remains unclear. This CDR3 region has 16 residues. The germline V gene encodes CDR1 ENHRY and CDR2 SYGVKD. The germline V and J ends were trimmed by 7 bases and 8 bases, with 26 bases remaining between them. The CDR3 coding sequence is TGTGCCATCACACACCCCGAGGCCGGCGGCATTGGAGGCTACACCTTC. This sequence encodes CAITHPEAGGIGGYTF.

The chain is built from TRBV7-3 and TRBJ2-3, with a tentative D call TRBD2 (6 bases). This CDR3 has 15 residues. Deletions cut 5 bases from V and 0 bases from J, with 12 bases between. Looked up from germline, CDR1 is SGHTA and CDR2 is FQGTGA. The CDR3 sequence is CASSRSGSSTDTQYF. CDR3 nucleotides: TGTGCCAGCAGCCGCAGCGGGTCTAGCACAGATACGCAGTATTTT.

The rearrangement joins TRBV7-9 to TRBJ1-3, with a weak D call TRBD1 (6 bases). The V end was cut by 4 bases, the J end by 0 bases, with 13 bases between. Germline CDR1 SEHNR, CDR2 FQNEAQ (reference sequence). The CDR3 is 16 amino acids. The CDR3, as DNA: TGTGCCAGCAGCTCAACACAGGGCTCCTCTGGAAACACCATATATTTT. Its translation is CASSSTQGSSGNTIYF.

This clone was seen only once. This sequence joins TRBV7-2 and TRBJ2-3, with a possible D match to TRBD2 (5 bases). V lost 7 bases and J 2 bases, leaving 19 bases between the germline ends. Germline loops: CDR1 SGHTA, CDR2 FQGNSA. The length of the CDR3 is 16 residues. The CDR3 region is CASTESPRRVTDTQYF. CDR3 in DNA: TGTGCCAGCACCGAGAGCCCCCGGCGGGTCACAGATACGCAGTATTTT.

This rearrangement joins TRBV11-2 to TRBJ2-1, with TRBD2 identical over 10 bases. Per the germline V gene, CDR1 is SGHAT and CDR2 is FQNNGV. Losses at the gene ends were 4 bases for V and 5 bases for J; bases not matched to a gene: 11. The CDR3 runs 17 residues. The CDR3, as DNA: TGTGCCAGCAGCTCCCAACCGGGAGCGGGAGGGAACAATGAGCAGTTCTTC. Translated: CASSSQPGAGGNNEQFF. The full variable domain, in which reference TRBV11-2 and TRBJ2-1 provide the parts outside the CDR3, is EAGVAQSPRYKIIEKRQSVAFWCNPISGHATLYWYQQILGQGPKLLIQFQNNGVVDDSQLPKDRFSAERLKGVDSTLKIQPAKLEDSAVYLCASSSQPGAGGNNEQFFGPGTRLTVL.

The chain's CDR3 is CASSPGGGTSYNEQFF. In DNA, the CDR3 is TGCGCCAGCAGCCCCGGCGGGGGGACTTCCTACAATGAGCAGTTCTTC. The chain links TRBV4-1 to TRBJ2-1; 8 nucleotides match TRBD2. Germline values: CDR1 MGHRA, CDR2 YSYEKL. V was pared by 4 bases and J by 1 base, with 6 bases of the junction left unmatched. The CDR3 consists of 16 residues.